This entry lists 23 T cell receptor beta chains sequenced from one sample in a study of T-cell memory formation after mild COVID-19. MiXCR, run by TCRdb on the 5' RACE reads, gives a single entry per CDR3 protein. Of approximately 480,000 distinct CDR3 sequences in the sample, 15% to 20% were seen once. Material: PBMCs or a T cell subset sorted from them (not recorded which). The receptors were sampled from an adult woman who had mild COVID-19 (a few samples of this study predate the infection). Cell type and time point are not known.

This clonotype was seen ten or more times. The CDR3 region has the DNA TGTGCCAGCAGTGAGGGCTCGCGAGCCAAAAACATTCAGTACTTC. Its protein product is CASSEGSRAKNIQYF. The chain is built from TRBV25-1 and TRBJ2-4; D is ambiguous. Germline values: CDR1 MGHDK, CDR2 SYGVNS. Trimming removed 3 bases at V and 0 bases at J, with 9 bases between. The CDR3 is made up of 15 amino acids.

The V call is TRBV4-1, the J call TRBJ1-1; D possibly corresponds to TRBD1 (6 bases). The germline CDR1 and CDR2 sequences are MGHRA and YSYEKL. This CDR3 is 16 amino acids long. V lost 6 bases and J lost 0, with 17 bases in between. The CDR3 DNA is TGCGCCAGCAGTCGAGTCGGAGACAGGATGAACACTGAAGCTTTCTTT. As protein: CASSRVGDRMNTEAFF.

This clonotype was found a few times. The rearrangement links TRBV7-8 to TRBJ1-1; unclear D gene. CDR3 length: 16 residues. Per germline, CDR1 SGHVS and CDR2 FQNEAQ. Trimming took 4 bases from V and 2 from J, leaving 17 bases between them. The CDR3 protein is CASSSSGRRVNTEAFF. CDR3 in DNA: TGTGCCAGCAGCTCTTCGGGGAGGAGAGTTAACACTGAAGCTTTCTTT. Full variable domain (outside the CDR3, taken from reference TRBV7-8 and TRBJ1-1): GAGVSQSPRYKVAKRGQDVALRCDPISGHVSLFWYQQALGQGPEFLTYFQNEAQLDKSGLPSDRFFAERPEGSVSTLKIQRTQQEDSAVYLCASSSSGRRVNTEAFFGQGTRLTVV.

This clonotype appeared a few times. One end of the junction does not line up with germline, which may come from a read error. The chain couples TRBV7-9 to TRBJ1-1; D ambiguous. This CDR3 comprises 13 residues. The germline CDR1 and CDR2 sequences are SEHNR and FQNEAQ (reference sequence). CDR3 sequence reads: CASSFLTDTKAFF. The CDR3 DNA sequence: TGTGCCAGCAGCTTCCTGACTGACACTAAAGCTTTCTTT.

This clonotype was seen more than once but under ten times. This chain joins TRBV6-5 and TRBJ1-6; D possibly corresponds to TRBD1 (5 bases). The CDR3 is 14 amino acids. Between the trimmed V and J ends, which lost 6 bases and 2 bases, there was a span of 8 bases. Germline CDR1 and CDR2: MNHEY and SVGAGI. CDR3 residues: CASRGLTYNSPLHF. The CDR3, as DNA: TGTGCCAGCAGGGGGCTCACCTATAATTCACCCCTCCACTTT.

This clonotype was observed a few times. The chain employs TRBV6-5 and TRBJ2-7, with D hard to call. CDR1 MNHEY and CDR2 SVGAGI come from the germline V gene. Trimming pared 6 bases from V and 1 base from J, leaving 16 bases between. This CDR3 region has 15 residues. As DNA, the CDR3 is TGTGCCAGCAGACCCGGCCTGCTGGGATCCTACGAGCAGTACTTC. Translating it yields CASRPGLLGSYEQYF.

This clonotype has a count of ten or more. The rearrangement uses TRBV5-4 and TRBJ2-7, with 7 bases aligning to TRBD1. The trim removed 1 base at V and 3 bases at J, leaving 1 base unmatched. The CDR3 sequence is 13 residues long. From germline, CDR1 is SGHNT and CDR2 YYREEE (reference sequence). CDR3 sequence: CASSLTGDYEQYF. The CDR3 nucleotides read TGTGCCAGCAGCTTGACAGGGGACTACGAGCAGTACTTC.

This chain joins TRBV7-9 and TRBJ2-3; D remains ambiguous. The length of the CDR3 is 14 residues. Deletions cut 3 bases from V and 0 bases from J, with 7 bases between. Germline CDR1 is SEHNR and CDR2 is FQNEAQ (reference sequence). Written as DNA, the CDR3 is TGTGCCAGCAGCTTGGACCATAGCACAGATACGCAGTATTTT. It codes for CASSLDHSTDTQYF.

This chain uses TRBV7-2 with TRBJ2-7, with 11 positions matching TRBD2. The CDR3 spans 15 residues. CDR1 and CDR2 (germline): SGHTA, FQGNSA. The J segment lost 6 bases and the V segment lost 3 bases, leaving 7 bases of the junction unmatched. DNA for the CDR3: TGTGCCAGCAGCTTTACGCTAGCGGGAGGACGCGAGCAGTACTTC. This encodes CASSFTLAGGREQYF.

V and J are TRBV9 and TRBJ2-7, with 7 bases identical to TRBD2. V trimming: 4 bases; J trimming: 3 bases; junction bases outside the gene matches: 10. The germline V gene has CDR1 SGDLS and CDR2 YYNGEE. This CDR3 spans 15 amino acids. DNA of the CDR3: TGTGCCAGCAGCTCGCCAAGCGGGGTGGGCTACGAGCAGTACTTC. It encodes CASSSPSGVGYEQYF. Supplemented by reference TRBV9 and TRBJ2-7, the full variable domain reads DSGVTQTPKHLITATGQRVTLRCSPRSGDLSVYWYQQSLDQGLQFLIQYYNGEERAKGNILERFSAQQFPDLHSELNLSSLELGDSALYFCASSSPSGVGYEQYFGPGTRLTVT.

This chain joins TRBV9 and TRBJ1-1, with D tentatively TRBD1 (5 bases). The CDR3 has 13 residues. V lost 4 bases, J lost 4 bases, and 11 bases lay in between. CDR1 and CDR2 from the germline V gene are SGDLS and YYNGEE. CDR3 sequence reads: CASSPRQTTEAFF. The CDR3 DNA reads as TGTGCCAGCAGCCCCAGACAGACCACTGAAGCTTTCTTT.

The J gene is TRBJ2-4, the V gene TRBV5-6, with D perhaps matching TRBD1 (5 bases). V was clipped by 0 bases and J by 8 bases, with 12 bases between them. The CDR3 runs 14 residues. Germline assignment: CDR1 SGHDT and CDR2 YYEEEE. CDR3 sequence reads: CASSLDLFRDIQYF. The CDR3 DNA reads TGTGCCAGCAGCTTGGACCTATTCAGGGACATTCAGTACTTC. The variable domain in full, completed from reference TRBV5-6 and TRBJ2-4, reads DAGVTQSPTHLIKTRGQQVTLRCSPKSGHDTVSWYQQALGQGPQFIFQYYEEEERQRGNFPDRFSGHQFPNYSSELNVNALLLGDSALYLCASSLDLFRDIQYFGAGTRLSVL.

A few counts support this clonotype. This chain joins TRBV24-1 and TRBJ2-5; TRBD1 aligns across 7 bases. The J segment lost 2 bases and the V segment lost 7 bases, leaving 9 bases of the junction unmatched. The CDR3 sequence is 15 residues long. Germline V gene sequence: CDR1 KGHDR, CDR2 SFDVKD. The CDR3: CATSRGDSPQETQYF. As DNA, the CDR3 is TGTGCCACCAGCCGTGGGGACAGCCCTCAAGAGACCCAGTACTTC.

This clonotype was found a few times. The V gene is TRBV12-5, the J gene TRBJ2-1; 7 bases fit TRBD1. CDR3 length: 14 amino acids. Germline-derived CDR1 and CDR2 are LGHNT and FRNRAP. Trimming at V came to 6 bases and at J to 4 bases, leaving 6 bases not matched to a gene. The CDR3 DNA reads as TGTGCTAGTGGCACGGGACAGTTGTACAATGAGCAGTTCTTC. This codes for CASGTGQLYNEQFF.

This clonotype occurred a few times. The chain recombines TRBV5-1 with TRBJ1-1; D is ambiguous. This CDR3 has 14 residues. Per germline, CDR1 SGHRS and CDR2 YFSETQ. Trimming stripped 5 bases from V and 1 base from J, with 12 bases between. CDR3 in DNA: TGCGCCAGCAGTCATGGACCGACGAACACTGAAGCTTTCTTT. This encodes CASSHGPTNTEAFF.

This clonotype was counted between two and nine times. In DNA form, the CDR3 reads TGTGCCAGCAGCTTTAACAGGGGAGGGACAGATACGCAGTATTTT. Protein sequence: CASSFNRGGTDTQYF. This rearrangement joins TRBV7-9 to TRBJ2-3; D possibly uses TRBD1 or TRBD2 (7 bases each). CDR3 length: 15 residues. Germline CDR1 and CDR2: SEHNR and FQNEAQ (reference sequence). Trimming pared 3 bases from V and 3 bases from J, leaving 13 bases between.

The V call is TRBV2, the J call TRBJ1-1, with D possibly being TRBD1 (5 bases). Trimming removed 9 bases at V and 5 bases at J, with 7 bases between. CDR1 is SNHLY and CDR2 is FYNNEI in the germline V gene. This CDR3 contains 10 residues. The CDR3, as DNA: TGTGCCAGGGGGCAGACTGAAGCTTTCTTT. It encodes CARGQTEAFF.

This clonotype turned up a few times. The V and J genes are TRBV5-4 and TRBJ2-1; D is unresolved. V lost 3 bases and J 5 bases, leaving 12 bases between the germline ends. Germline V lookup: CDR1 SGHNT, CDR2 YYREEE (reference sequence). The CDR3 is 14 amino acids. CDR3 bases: TGTGCCAGCAGCTCTATGAGTAGCAACAATGAGCAGTTCTTC. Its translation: CASSSMSSNNEQFF.

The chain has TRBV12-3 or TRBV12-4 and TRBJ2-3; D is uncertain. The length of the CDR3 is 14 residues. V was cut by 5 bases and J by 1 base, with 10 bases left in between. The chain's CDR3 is CASSRRDGTDTQYF. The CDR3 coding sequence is TGTGCCAGCAGTAGAAGGGATGGCACAGATACGCAGTATTTT.

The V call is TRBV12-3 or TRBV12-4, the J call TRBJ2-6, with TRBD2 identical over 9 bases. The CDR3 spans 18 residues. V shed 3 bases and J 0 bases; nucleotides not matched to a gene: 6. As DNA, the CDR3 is TGTGCCAGCAGTTTGATCCCTAGCGGGATCTCTGGGGCCAACGTCCTGACTTTC. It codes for CASSLIPSGISGANVLTF.

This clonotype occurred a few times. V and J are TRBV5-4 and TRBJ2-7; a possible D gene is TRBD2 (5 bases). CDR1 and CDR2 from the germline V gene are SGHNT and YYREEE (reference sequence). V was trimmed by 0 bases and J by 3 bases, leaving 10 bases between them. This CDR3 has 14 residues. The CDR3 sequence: CASSLGPADYEQYF. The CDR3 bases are TGTGCCAGCAGCTTGGGACCAGCGGACTACGAGCAGTACTTC. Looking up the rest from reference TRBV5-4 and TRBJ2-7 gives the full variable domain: ETGVTQSPTHLIKTRGQQVTLRCSSQSGHNTVSWYQQALGQGPQFIFQYYREEENGRGNFPPRFSGLQFPNYSSELNVNALELDDSALYLCASSLGPADYEQYFGPGTRLTVT.

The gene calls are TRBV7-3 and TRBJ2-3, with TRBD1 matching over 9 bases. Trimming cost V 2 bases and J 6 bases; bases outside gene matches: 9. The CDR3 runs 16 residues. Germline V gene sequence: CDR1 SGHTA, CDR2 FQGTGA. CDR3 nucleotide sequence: TGTGCCAGCAGCTTATACGGGACAGGGTATGGGGATACGCAGTATTTT. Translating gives CASSLYGTGYGDTQYF.

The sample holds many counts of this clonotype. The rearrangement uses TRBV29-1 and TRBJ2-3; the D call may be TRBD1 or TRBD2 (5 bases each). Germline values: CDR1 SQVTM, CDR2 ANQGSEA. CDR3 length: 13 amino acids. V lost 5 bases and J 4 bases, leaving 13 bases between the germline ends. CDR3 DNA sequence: TGCAGCGTTAGTGCAGGGAGCCCAGATACGCAGTATTTT. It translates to CSVSAGSPDTQYF.